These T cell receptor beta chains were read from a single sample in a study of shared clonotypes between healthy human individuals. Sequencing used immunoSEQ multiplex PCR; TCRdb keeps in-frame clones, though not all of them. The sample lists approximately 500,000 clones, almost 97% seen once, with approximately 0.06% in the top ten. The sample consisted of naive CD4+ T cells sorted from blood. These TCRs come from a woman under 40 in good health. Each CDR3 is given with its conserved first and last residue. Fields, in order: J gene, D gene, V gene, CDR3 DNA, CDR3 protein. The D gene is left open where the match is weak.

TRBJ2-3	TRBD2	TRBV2	TGTGCCAGCACCATAGCGGGAATGGCAGATACGCAGTATTTT	CASTIAGMADTQYF
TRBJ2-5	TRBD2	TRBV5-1	TGCGCCAGCAGCTTGGTTTACCTAGCGGGCGGGGAGACCCAGTACTTC	CASSLVYLAGGETQYF
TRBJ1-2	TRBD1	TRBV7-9	TGTGCCAGCAGCTCTCAATTTAGAGGGGGCAGCTATGGCTACACCTTC	CASSSQFRGGSYGYTF
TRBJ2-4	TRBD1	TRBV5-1	TGCGCCAGCAGCTTGGGGCAGGGGGCCTTAGCCAAAAACATTCAGTACTTC	CASSLGQGALAKNIQYF
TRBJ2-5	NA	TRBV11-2	TGTGCCAGCAGCCCATACCGAGGGACCCAGTACTTC	CASSPYRGTQYF
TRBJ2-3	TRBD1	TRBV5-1	TGCGCCAGCAGCCTTTGGACAGGGAGCACAGATACGCAGTATTTT	CASSLWTGSTDTQYF
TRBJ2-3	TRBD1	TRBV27	TGTGCCAGCAGGTACAGGGGCTCGGGATATGATACGCAGTATTTT	CASRYRGSGYDTQYF
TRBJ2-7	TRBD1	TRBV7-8	TGTGCCAGCAGCCTAGAATCCATGGTAGGACAGGGTACCTACGAGCAGTACTTC	CASSLESMVGQGTYEQYF
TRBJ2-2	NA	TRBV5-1	TGCGCCAGCAGCTTGCGCCCTCGGTTTCAGGTCGGGGAGCTGTTTTTT	CASSLRPRFQVGELFF
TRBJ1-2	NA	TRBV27	TGTGCCACTGGTCTTGGCTATGGCTACACCTTC	CATGLGYGYTF
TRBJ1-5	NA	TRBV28	TGTGCCAGCAGTTTATATCAGATAACCGTGGGTAGCAATCAGCCCCAGCATTTT	CASSLYQITVGSNQPQHF
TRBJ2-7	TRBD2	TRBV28	TGTGCCAGCAGTTTCCGGGGGGGCTACGAGCAGTACTTC	CASSFRGGYEQYF
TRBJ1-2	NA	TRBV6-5	TGTGCCAGCAGTTTTACGGGGACCGCCGGCGATGGCTACACCTTC	CASSFTGTAGDGYTF